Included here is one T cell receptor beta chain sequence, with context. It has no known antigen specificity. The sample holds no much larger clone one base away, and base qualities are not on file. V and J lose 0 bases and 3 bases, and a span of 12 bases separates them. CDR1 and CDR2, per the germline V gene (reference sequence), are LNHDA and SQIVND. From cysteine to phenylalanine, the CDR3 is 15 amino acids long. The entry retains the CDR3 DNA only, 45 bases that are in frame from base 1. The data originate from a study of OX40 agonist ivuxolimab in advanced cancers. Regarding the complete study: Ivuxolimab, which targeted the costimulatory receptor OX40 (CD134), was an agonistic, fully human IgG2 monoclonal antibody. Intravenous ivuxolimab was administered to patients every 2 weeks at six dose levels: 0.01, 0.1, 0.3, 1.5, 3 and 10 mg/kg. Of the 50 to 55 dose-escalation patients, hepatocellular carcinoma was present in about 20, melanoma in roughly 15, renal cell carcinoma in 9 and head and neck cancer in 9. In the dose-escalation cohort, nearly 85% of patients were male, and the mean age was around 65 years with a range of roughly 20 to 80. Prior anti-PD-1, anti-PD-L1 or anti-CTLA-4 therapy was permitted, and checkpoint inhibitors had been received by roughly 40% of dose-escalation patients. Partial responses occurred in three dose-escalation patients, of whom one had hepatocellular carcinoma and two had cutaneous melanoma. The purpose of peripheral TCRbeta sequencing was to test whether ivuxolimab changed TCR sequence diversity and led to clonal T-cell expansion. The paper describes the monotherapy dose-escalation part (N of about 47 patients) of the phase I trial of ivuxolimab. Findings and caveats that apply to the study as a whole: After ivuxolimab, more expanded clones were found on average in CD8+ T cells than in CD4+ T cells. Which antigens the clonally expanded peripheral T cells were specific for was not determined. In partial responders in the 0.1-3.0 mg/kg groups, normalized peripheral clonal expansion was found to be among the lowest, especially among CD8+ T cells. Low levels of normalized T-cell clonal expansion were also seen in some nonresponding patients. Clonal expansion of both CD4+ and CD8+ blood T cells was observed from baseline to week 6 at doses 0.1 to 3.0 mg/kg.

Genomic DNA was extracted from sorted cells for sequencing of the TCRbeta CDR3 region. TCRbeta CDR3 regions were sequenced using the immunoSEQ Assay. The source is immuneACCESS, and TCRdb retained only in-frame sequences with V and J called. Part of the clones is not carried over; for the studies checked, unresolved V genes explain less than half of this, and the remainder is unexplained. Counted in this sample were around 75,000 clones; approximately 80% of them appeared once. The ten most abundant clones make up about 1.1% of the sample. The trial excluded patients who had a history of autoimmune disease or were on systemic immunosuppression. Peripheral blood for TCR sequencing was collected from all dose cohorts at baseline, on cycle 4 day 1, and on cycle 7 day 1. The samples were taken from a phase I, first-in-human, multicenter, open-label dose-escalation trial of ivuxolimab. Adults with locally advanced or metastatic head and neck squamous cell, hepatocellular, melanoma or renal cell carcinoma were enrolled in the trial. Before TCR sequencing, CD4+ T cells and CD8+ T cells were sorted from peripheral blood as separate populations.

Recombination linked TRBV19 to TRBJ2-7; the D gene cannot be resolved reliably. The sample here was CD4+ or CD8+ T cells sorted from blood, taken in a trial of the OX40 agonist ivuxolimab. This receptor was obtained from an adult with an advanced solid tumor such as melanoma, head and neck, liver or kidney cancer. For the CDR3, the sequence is CASSIDPAGNYEQYF. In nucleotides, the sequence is TGTGCCAGTAGTATAGATCCGGCTGGGAACTACGAGCAGTACTTC.